A single sample gave rise to the 4 T cell receptor beta chains below, sequenced in a study of blood T cell repertoires in COVID-19. The data were produced by immunoSEQ multiplex PCR, yet TCRdb's version contains in-frame clones alone and is incomplete. The sample holds about 250,000 clones, 85% to 90% seen once. The sequenced sample consisted of peripheral blood. Receptor source: an elderly man with acute or convalescent COVID-19.

The chain links TRBV7-2 to TRBJ2-7; 7 bases are a match to TRBD2. The CDR3 runs to 15 residues. Trimming removed 5 bases from V and 1 base from J; junction bases left unmatched: 8. Germline-derived CDR1 and CDR2 are SGHTA and FQGNSA. The CDR3 loop reads CASSPGGGSSYEQYF. CDR3 DNA: TGTGCCAGCAGCCCTGGGGGGGGGAGTTCCTACGAGCAGTACTTC.

This chain uses TRBV9 with TRBJ2-7, with 10 bases lining up with TRBD1. The germline CDR1 and CDR2 sequences are SGDLS and YYNGEE. The CDR3 spans 16 residues. J gave up 0 bases and V 3 bases, and 6 bases lay outside the gene matches. CDR3 residues: CASSATTGGGSYEQYF. In DNA form, the CDR3 reads TGTGCCAGCAGCGCAACGACAGGGGGCGGCTCCTACGAGCAGTACTTC. Supplemented by reference TRBV9 and TRBJ2-7, the full variable domain reads DSGVTQTPKHLITATGQRVTLRCSPRSGDLSVYWYQQSLDQGLQFLIQYYNGEERAKGNILERFSAQQFPDLHSELNLSSLELGDSALYFCASSATTGGGSYEQYFGPGTRLTVT.

The chain is built from TRBV7-2 and TRBJ2-7, with 8 bases that match TRBD2. V lost 6 bases to trimming and J lost 2 bases; unmatched junction nucleotides: 9. Germline values: CDR1 SGHTA, CDR2 FQGNSA. The CDR3 contains 15 residues. This CDR3 reads CASRPEPGGAYEQYF. As DNA, the CDR3 is TGTGCCAGCAGACCGGAGCCGGGGGGGGCCTACGAGCAGTACTTC.

The V call is TRBV7-3, the J call TRBJ2-7; 7 bases are shared with TRBD1. The CDR3 spans 19 residues. Trimming cost V 5 bases and J 1 base; bases outside gene matches: 20. Per germline, CDR1 SGHTA and CDR2 FQGTGA. The CDR3 DNA follows: TGTGCCAGCAGCGGAACAAATTTGAGGGGGCCAGGGCCTTCCTACGAGCAGTACTTC. Encoded protein: CASSGTNLRGPGPSYEQYF.